The present T cell receptor (beta chain) was sequenced within a study of blood T cell repertoires in COVID-19. In the study overall: The origin of the acute and convalescent COVID-19 samples was the United States, Italy and Spain. PBMCs, B-cell-depleted T cells, or T cells provided the cDNA or gDNA that made up the material.

Germline assignment: CDR1 MNHEY and CDR2 SVGAGI. Unmatched junction bases numbered 11, after V lost 4 bases and J lost 3 bases. The CDR3 length is 16 residues. Sequencing used immunoSEQ multiplex PCR; TCRdb keeps in-frame clones, though not all of them. Counted here are around 60,000 clones, about 86% occurring once; the ten biggest clones make up around 13%. Sequencing was done on a sample of peripheral blood. This sequence originates from a human donor in a cohort sampled during active COVID-19. The chain is built from TRBV6-5 and TRBJ2-7; 8 bases map to TRBD2. For the CDR3, the DNA is TGTGCCAGCAGTTTTTCGGCCAGCGGGAGTCACTACGAGCAGTACTTC. Translation: CASSFSASGSHYEQYF.